What follows are 30 T cell receptor beta chains derived from one specimen sequenced in a study of patients and donors after allogeneic stem cell transplantation. TCRdb re-analysed the RT-PCR reads in MiXCR, keeping a single row per CDR3 protein. The sample contains about 230,000 distinct CDR3 sequences, 13% to 15% of which appear only once. The specimen was blood, either unsorted or a sorted T cell fraction (not recorded which). The receptors derive from a human donor who was either an allogeneic HSCT recipient or a stem cell or donor lymphocyte infusion donor (not recorded which). It is not recorded whose cells these are; they may come from a transplant donor.

Many counts were recorded for this clonotype. This chain joins TRBV5-1 and TRBJ2-5; TRBD2 is a possible D gene (5 bases). Germline assignment: CDR1 SGHRS and CDR2 YFSETQ. CDR3 length equals 15 residues. The V end lost 4 bases, the J end lost 5 bases, and 18 bases lay between the germline ends. CDR3 protein: CASSRSGEDMETQYF. CDR3 coding DNA: TGCGCCAGCAGCCGCAGCGGTGAGGATATGGAGACCCAGTACTTC.

In this sample, this clonotype turned up a few times. The chain combines TRBV30 with TRBJ2-5; tentatively, D is TRBD2 (5 bases). Trimming took off 2 bases at V and 5 bases at J, with 6 bases between the two ends. The length of the CDR3 is 11 residues. The germline gives CDR1 GTSNPN, CDR2 SVGIG (reference sequence). This CDR3 reads CAWSTSETQYF. CDR3 nucleotide sequence: TGTGCCTGGAGTACTAGTGAGACCCAGTACTTC.

This clonotype was picked up many times. V is TRBV5-5 and J is TRBJ2-7, with TRBD1 matching over 8 bases. The CDR3 contains 15 residues. Trimming cost V 0 bases and J 1 base; bases outside gene matches: 3. Germline V gene sequence: CDR1 SGHKS, CDR2 YYEKEE (reference sequence). The CDR3 nucleotides read TGTGCCAGCAGCTTGGCCAGGGGGCCATCCTACGAGCAGTACTTC. Its translation is CASSLARGPSYEQYF.

The chain joins TRBV5-6 to TRBJ1-2; no clear D gene. V was clipped by 1 base and J by 6 bases, with 10 bases between them. This CDR3 comprises 13 residues. Looked up from germline, CDR1 is SGHDT and CDR2 is YYEEEE. The CDR3 DNA follows: TGTGCCAGCAGCTTGATGAGATTGCATGGCTACACCTTC. It translates to CASSLMRLHGYTF. The variable domain in full, completed from reference TRBV5-6 and TRBJ1-2, reads DAGVTQSPTHLIKTRGQQVTLRCSPKSGHDTVSWYQQALGQGPQFIFQYYEEEERQRGNFPDRFSGHQFPNYSSELNVNALLLGDSALYLCASSLMRLHGYTFGSGTRLTVV.

The chain couples TRBV7-9 to TRBJ1-1; no clear D. Germline V CDR1 and CDR2: SEHNR, FQNEAQ (reference sequence). The CDR3 has 13 residues. Trimming took off 3 bases at V and 1 base at J, with 6 bases between the two ends. The CDR3 region has the DNA TGTGCCAGCAGCTTTGGGTGGAACACTGAAGCTTTCTTT. It yields the protein CASSFGWNTEAFF.

This clonotype appeared many times. The J gene is TRBJ1-3, the V gene TRBV11-2; 11 bases fit TRBD1. After removal of 2 bases from V and 4 bases from J, the junction contained 7 bases not matched to a gene. The CDR3 sequence is 17 residues long. Germline V CDR1 and CDR2: SGHAT, FQNNGV. The CDR3 DNA sequence: TGTGCCAGCAGCTTATTTGCCGGACAGGGGGCCGGAAACACCATATATTTT. It translates to CASSLFAGQGAGNTIYF.

This clonotype was observed many times. The rearrangement uses TRBV12-3 or TRBV12-4 and TRBJ2-1; possibly TRBD2 for D (5 bases). The CDR3 has 16 amino acids. Trimming removed 5 bases at V and 0 bases at J, with 14 bases between. CDR3 DNA sequence: TGTGCCAGCAGTCCTGGACTTTTTAGCTCCTACAATGAGCAGTTCTTC. Amino acid sequence: CASSPGLFSSYNEQFF.

This clonotype occurred a few times. The genes are TRBV9 and TRBJ1-2; D may be TRBD1 (5 bases). Germline V CDR1 and CDR2: SGDLS, YYNGEE. V lost 2 bases and J 4 bases, leaving 12 bases between the germline ends. CDR3 size: 14 residues. In nucleotides, the CDR3 is TGTGCCAGCAGCGTGGGGCAGTTATCCTATGGCTACACCTTC. It codes for CASSVGQLSYGYTF.

V gene TRBV24-1 combines with J gene TRBJ1-2; D possibly corresponds to TRBD1 (6 bases). The germline V gene encodes CDR1 KGHDR and CDR2 SFDVKD. V lost 4 bases to trimming and J lost 6 bases, with 11 bases between them. The CDR3 contains 13 residues. The CDR3 region is CATSDGQFHGYTF. The CDR3 bases are TGTGCCACCAGTGACGGACAGTTCCATGGCTACACCTTC.

The V gene is TRBV6-1, the J gene TRBJ2-1, with 8 bases identical to TRBD2. Per the germline V gene, CDR1 is MNHNS and CDR2 is SASEGT. J was trimmed by 4 bases and V by 7 bases; bases with no gene match: 9. This CDR3 is 15 amino acids long. The CDR3 reads CASKGLAGLYNEQFF. CDR3 coding DNA: TGTGCCAGCAAGGGGCTAGCGGGCCTATACAATGAGCAGTTCTTC.

The chain recombines TRBV7-2 with TRBJ1-1; D may be TRBD1 (5 bases). CDR3 length equals 14 residues. The V end was cut by 5 bases, the J end by 3 bases, with 13 bases between. Germline V gene lookup returns CDR1 SGHTA and CDR2 FQGNSA. CDR3 in amino acids: CASSPPGRYTEAFF. The CDR3 nucleotides are TGTGCCAGCAGCCCCCCGGGACGGTACACTGAAGCTTTCTTT.

The table lists this clonotype with a few counts. The V gene is TRBV14, the J gene TRBJ1-1, with 8 bases aligning to TRBD1. The CDR3 has 16 amino acids. CDR1 and CDR2 (germline): SGHDN, FVKESK. The V segment lost 4 bases and the J segment 1 base; nucleotides outside the gene matches: 8. The CDR3: CASSLYGQGPNTEAFF. The CDR3 DNA is TGTGCCAGCAGCCTTTACGGACAGGGCCCGAACACTGAAGCTTTCTTT. The variable domain in full, completed from reference TRBV14 and TRBJ1-1, reads EAGVTQFPSHSVIEKGQTVTLRCDPISGHDNLYWYRRVMGKEIKFLLHFVKESKQDESGMPNNRFLAERTGGTYSTLKVQPAELEDSGVYFCASSLYGQGPNTEAFFGQGTRLTVV.

The chain combines TRBV19 with TRBJ1-3, with a tentative D call TRBD1 (5 bases). CDR3 length: 14 amino acids. Per the germline V gene, CDR1 is LNHDA and CDR2 is SQIVND (reference sequence). Trimming removed 4 bases from V and 2 bases from J, with 9 bases in between. DNA of the CDR3: TGTGCCAGTAGTACCCGGGACCCTGGAAACACCATATATTTT. It specifies CASSTRDPGNTIYF.

The table lists this clonotype with a few counts. The chain employs TRBV6-5 and TRBJ2-3; 10 nucleotides match TRBD2. The CDR3 has 15 residues. V shed 0 bases and J 6 bases; nucleotides not matched to a gene: 3. Per the germline V gene, CDR1 is MNHEY and CDR2 is SVGAGI. CDR3 bases: TGTGCCAGCAGTTACTCAGCGGGGGGGCCGGATACGCAGTATTTT. Its protein is CASSYSAGGPDTQYF.

This clonotype was observed many times. This rearrangement joins TRBV7-3 to TRBJ1-2; 9 nucleotides match TRBD1. J gave up 4 bases and V 5 bases, and 5 bases lay outside the gene matches. The CDR3 sequence is 14 residues long. Germline V gives CDR1 SGHTA, CDR2 FQGTGA. CDR3 amino acids: CASSPDRGGYGYTF. The CDR3 DNA reads TGTGCCAGCAGCCCCGACAGGGGGGGCTATGGCTACACCTTC.

This clonotype was seen only a few times. V usage is TRBV30 and J usage is TRBJ2-5; no reliable D call. Trimming removed 0 bases from V and 7 bases from J, with 12 bases in between. The CDR3 runs to 13 residues. Germline loops: CDR1 GTSNPN, CDR2 SVGIG (reference sequence). The CDR3 bases are TGTGCCTGGAGTGTGGCCACTCCAGGGACCCAGTACTTC. This sequence encodes CAWSVATPGTQYF.

This clonotype was counted many times. The chain is built from TRBV12-3 or TRBV12-4 and TRBJ1-1; D is ambiguous. The CDR3 has 14 residues. Trimming removed 6 bases from V and 3 bases from J, with 14 bases in between. The CDR3 spells CASSSPPGDTEAFF. In DNA, the CDR3 is TGTGCCAGCAGCTCCCCTCCCGGGGACACTGAAGCTTTCTTT.

In its sample, this clonotype was seen a few times. V gene TRBV7-9 combines with J gene TRBJ1-1, with a tentative D call TRBD1 (6 bases). Germline CDR1 is SEHNR and CDR2 is FQNEAQ (reference sequence). The CDR3 is made up of 15 amino acids. V was cut by 5 bases and J by 3 bases, with 16 bases left in between. The CDR3 region has the DNA TGTGCCAGCAGCCTACTAAGGGGGGGTCACACTGAAGCTTTCTTT. This sequence encodes CASSLLRGGHTEAFF.

The rearrangement links TRBV20-1 to TRBJ2-1; 15 nucleotides align to TRBD2. The length of the CDR3 is 15 residues. With 6 bases clipped from V and 8 bases from J, the junction kept 8 bases outside the gene matches. Looked up from germline, CDR1 is DFQATT and CDR2 is SNEGSKA (reference sequence). The CDR3 region has the DNA TGCAGTGCAGTTGGACTAGCGGGGGGGCGCGATGAGCAGTTCTTC. Translating gives CSAVGLAGGRDEQFF.

The CDR3 DNA is TGTGCCAGCAGCTCCCTCCTAGCGGGCTACGCGAACACCGGGGAGCTGTTTTTT. As protein: CASSSLLAGYANTGELFF. The chain carries TRBV11-2 and TRBJ2-2; 8 bases agree with TRBD2. Germline CDR1 reads SGHAT; CDR2 reads FQNNGV. The CDR3 spans 18 residues. Losses at the gene ends were 4 bases for V and 0 bases for J; bases not matched to a gene: 10.

The gene calls are TRBV20-1 and TRBJ2-5; 12 positions agree with TRBD1. Germline V gives CDR1 DFQATT, CDR2 SNEGSKA (reference sequence). The length of the CDR3 is 13 residues. The CDR3: CGRDRGRGETQYF. The CDR3 DNA reads TGCGGACGGGACAGGGGGCGCGGAGAGACCCAGTACTTC.

This clonotype turned up a few times. This chain connects TRBV7-8 to TRBJ2-1; 14 nucleotides match TRBD2. Trimming at V came to 5 bases and at J to 6 bases, leaving 9 bases not matched to a gene. Germline CDR1 is SGHVS and CDR2 is FQNEAQ. The CDR3 length is 17 residues. CDR3 DNA sequence: TGTGCCAGCAGCCCTAGCCAGACTAGCGGGGGGGTCAATGAGCAGTTCTTC. Protein product: CASSPSQTSGGVNEQFF.

CDR3 bases: TGCGCCAGCAGCTCCACCGGGACAGGGTTGGTCCCTGGGGCCAACGTCCTGACTTTC. This sequence encodes CASSSTGTGLVPGANVLTF. The chain carries TRBV5-1 and TRBJ2-6; 9 positions agree with TRBD1. The CDR3 consists of 19 residues. V lost 3 bases to trimming and J lost 2 bases; unmatched junction nucleotides: 12. Looked up from germline, CDR1 is SGHRS and CDR2 is YFSETQ.

This rearrangement joins TRBV12-5 to TRBJ2-5; D remains ambiguous. The CDR3 runs 12 residues. Germline V gene data show CDR1 as LGHNT and CDR2 as FRNRAP. V shed 3 bases and J shed 7 bases, with 9 bases lying between them. The CDR3 coding sequence is TGTGCTAGTGGTTTCCCTTTTACGACCCAGTACTTC. This sequence encodes CASGFPFTTQYF. Full variable domain (remainder filled in from reference TRBV12-5 and TRBJ2-5): DARVTQTPRHKVTEMGQEVTMRCQPILGHNTVFWYRQTMMQGLELLAYFRNRAPLDDSGMPKDRFSAEMPDATLATLKIQPSEPRDSAVYFCASGFPFTTQYFGPGTRLLVL.

Only a few counts were recorded for this clonotype. The rearrangement links TRBV11-3 to TRBJ1-3; D possibly corresponds to TRBD1 (5 bases). The V and J ends lost 4 bases and 0 bases respectively, with 10 bases between them. Germline-derived CDR1 and CDR2 are SGHNT and YENEEA. This CDR3 has 15 amino acids. The CDR3 is CASSSRQSSGNTIYF. The CDR3 DNA sequence: TGTGCCAGCAGCTCCAGACAGTCCTCTGGAAACACCATATATTTT.

Only a few counts were recorded for this clonotype. V and J are TRBV6-2 or TRBV6-3 and TRBJ2-7; 8 nucleotides match TRBD2. With 6 bases clipped from V and 5 bases from J, the junction kept 9 bases outside the gene matches. The CDR3 consists of 14 residues. Germline V gene sequence: CDR1 MNHEY, CDR2 SVGEGT. The CDR3 DNA follows: TGTGCCAGCAGCGACGGGGGGGTCCGGAACGAGCAGTACTTC. Encoded protein: CASSDGGVRNEQYF.

The table lists this clonotype with a few counts. The chain combines TRBV19 with TRBJ1-5; maybe TRBD1 (6 bases). This CDR3 is built from 15 residues. CDR1 is LNHDA and CDR2 is SQIVND in the germline V gene (reference sequence). V was trimmed by 5 bases and J by 1 base, leaving 12 bases between them. The CDR3 protein is CASSAGVGSNQPQHF. The DNA of the CDR3 is TGTGCCAGTAGTGCAGGGGTTGGAAGCAATCAGCCCCAGCATTTT.

This clonotype was counted a few times. The V and J genes are TRBV20-1 and TRBJ2-6; 14 bases map to TRBD2. The germline CDR1 and CDR2 sequences are DFQATT and SNEGSKA (reference sequence). The CDR3 loop spans 18 amino acids. Germline trimming cut 3 bases from V and 0 bases from J; bases unmatched to any gene: 4. CDR3 sequence (DNA): TGCAGTGCTAGGACTAGCGGGGGGGAACTCTCTGGGGCCAACGTCCTGACTTTC. Translation: CSARTSGGELSGANVLTF.

This clonotype was seen a few times. This chain uses TRBV12-3 or TRBV12-4 with TRBJ1-2, with D uncertain. Trimming cost V 2 bases and J 7 bases, with 11 bases left between them. The CDR3 contains 13 residues. The CDR3 sequence is CASSLIGGSGYTF. CDR3 in DNA: TGTGCCAGCAGTTTAATTGGAGGGTCTGGCTACACCTTC.

This clonotype has a count of ten or more. The V call is TRBV6-1, the J call TRBJ2-2; 9 bases agree with TRBD2. From germline, CDR1 is MNHNS and CDR2 SASEGT. This CDR3 has 15 residues. V dropped 2 bases and J dropped 6; count of bases not matched to a gene: 4. CDR3 amino acids: CASSELAGGAGELFF. DNA for the CDR3: TGTGCCAGCAGTGAACTTGCGGGAGGGGCCGGGGAGCTGTTTTTT.